Each of the 29 T cell receptor beta chains below was sequenced from the same sample in a study of blood T cell repertoires in COVID-19. Here immunoSEQ multiplex PCR was the method, and the copy in TCRdb shows in-frame clones only, minus some. The sample yields a few hundred thousand clones, 75% to 90% seen once. The sequenced sample was peripheral blood. Source of these receptors: a woman between 18 and 30 years old with acute or convalescent COVID-19.

The chain has TRBV19 and TRBJ1-1; 7 bases are a match to TRBD1. CDR3 size: 15 residues. Germline V gene data show CDR1 as LNHDA and CDR2 as SQIVND (reference sequence). J gave up 1 base and V 5 bases, and 7 bases lay outside the gene matches. The CDR3 region is CASSPDRQGNTEAFF. CDR3 bases: TGTGCCAGTAGTCCCGACCGACAGGGGAACACTGAAGCTTTCTTT.

This chain joins TRBV6-1 and TRBJ1-5; 8 bases align to TRBD1. V lost 3 bases to trimming and J lost 9 bases; unmatched junction nucleotides: 4. The CDR3 contains 13 residues. CDR1 is MNHNS and CDR2 is SASEGT in the germline V gene. The CDR3 DNA is TGTGCCAGCAGTGAGGACAGGGCGCTGCCCCAGCATTTT. The encoded protein is CASSEDRALPQHF.

CDR3 sequence (DNA): TGTGCCAGCAGTGTGACAGGGCGGGCCTACAATGAGCAGTTCTTC. It codes for CASSVTGRAYNEQFF. The rearrangement joins TRBV27 to TRBJ2-1, with TRBD1 matching over 7 bases. Per the germline V gene, CDR1 is MNHEY and CDR2 is SMNVEV (reference sequence). With 5 bases clipped from V and 2 bases from J, the junction kept 6 bases outside the gene matches. This CDR3 has 15 amino acids.

V and J are TRBV20-1 and TRBJ2-5, with unresolved D. V was pared by 3 bases and J by 5 bases, with 10 bases between. This CDR3 is 12 amino acids long. Germline values: CDR1 DFQATT, CDR2 SNEGSKA (reference sequence). The CDR3 sequence is CSASLMRETQYF. CDR3 nucleotide sequence: TGCAGTGCTAGTTTGATGCGGGAGACCCAGTACTTC.

The chain couples TRBV28 to TRBJ2-7, with D maybe TRBD2 (5 bases). The length of the CDR3 is 16 residues. Germline V gene data show CDR1 as MDHEN and CDR2 as SYDVKM. V was shortened by 6 bases and J by 4 bases, with 22 bases between the two germline ends. The CDR3 sequence is CASSSFWEKDGYEQYF. The CDR3 coding sequence is TGTGCCAGCAGCTCTTTCTGGGAGAAAGATGGTTACGAGCAGTACTTC.

The rearrangement joins TRBV19 to TRBJ1-1, with 7 bases matching TRBD1. V was clipped by 7 bases and J by 6 bases; unmatched bases: 17. The CDR3 length is 16 residues. In germline, CDR1 is LNHDA, CDR2 SQIVND (reference sequence). CDR3 amino acids: CASTPPGTTGMAEAFF. The DNA of the CDR3 is TGTGCCAGTACCCCCCCAGGGACGACAGGGATGGCTGAAGCTTTCTTT.

The V and J genes are TRBV3-1 (or the pseudogene TRBV3-2) and TRBJ2-5, with 8 bases lining up with TRBD1. Germline V gene data show CDR1 as LGHDT and CDR2 as YNNKEL (reference sequence). The V segment lost 6 bases and the J segment 1 base; nucleotides outside the gene matches: 7. The CDR3 loop spans 15 amino acids. This chain's CDR3 is CASRRGRGPQETQYF. DNA for the CDR3: TGTGCCAGCAGACGGGGCAGGGGGCCCCAAGAGACCCAGTACTTC.

The chain carries TRBV27 and TRBJ1-1, with a possible D match to TRBD1 (5 bases). This CDR3 has 16 amino acids. V lost 2 bases, J lost 3 bases, and 16 bases lay in between. Germline V lookup: CDR1 MNHEY, CDR2 SMNVEV (reference sequence). CDR3 region: CASSLRPPGGYTEAFF. In DNA form, the CDR3 reads TGTGCCAGCAGTTTAAGGCCGCCGGGGGGGTACACTGAAGCTTTCTTT.

Only a few counts were recorded for this clone. This rearrangement joins TRBV5-1 to TRBJ1-2; TRBD1 aligns across 9 bases. With V trimmed by 0 bases and J by 0 bases, 9 bases remained unmatched. Germline V gives CDR1 SGHRS, CDR2 YFSETQ. This CDR3 comprises 18 residues. The CDR3 protein is CASSLDTGTGLSNYGYTF. DNA for the CDR3: TGCGCCAGCAGCTTGGATACCGGGACAGGGCTTTCTAACTATGGCTACACCTTC.

The chain combines TRBV11-1 with TRBJ1-1; 7 bases match TRBD1. The J segment lost 0 bases and the V segment lost 1 base, leaving 5 bases of the junction unmatched. CDR3 size: 16 residues. Germline assignment: CDR1 SGHAT and CDR2 FQDESV (reference sequence). In DNA, the CDR3 is TGTGCCAGCAGCTTAGAAGCGACAGGGCTGAACACTGAAGCTTTCTTT. It yields the protein CASSLEATGLNTEAFF.

V gene TRBV28 combines with J gene TRBJ1-1, with a possible D match to TRBD1 (5 bases). The CDR3 has 15 amino acids. Germline values: CDR1 MDHEN, CDR2 SYDVKM. Trimming cost V 4 bases and J 1 base, with 13 bases left between them. CDR3 sequence reads: CASSYLPGQNTEAFF. The DNA of the CDR3 is TGTGCCAGCAGTTACTTACCCGGACAGAACACTGAAGCTTTCTTT.

CDR3: CASSEGVSSNQPQHF. CDR3 DNA sequence: TGTGCCAGCAGCGAGGGGGTATCCAGCAATCAGCCCCAGCATTTT. The chain carries TRBV6-2 or TRBV6-3 and TRBJ1-5; TRBD1 might be the D (6 bases). The length of the CDR3 is 15 residues. V dropped 6 bases and J dropped 1 base, with 13 bases sitting between them. From germline, CDR1 is MNHEY and CDR2 SVGEGT.

This sequence joins TRBV7-9 and TRBJ1-2, with a weak D call TRBD1 (6 bases). CDR3 length: 18 residues. CDR1 is SEHNR, CDR2 FQNEAQ, per germline (reference sequence). The V end was cut by 7 bases, the J end by 1 base, with 25 bases between. For the CDR3, the DNA is TGTGCCAGCATCCCTCACGGGGACACGGAGATTAATAACTATGGCTACACCTTC. Its translation: CASIPHGDTEINNYGYTF.

The rearrangement links TRBV5-1 to TRBJ1-2; D is undetermined. The germline V gene encodes CDR1 SGHRS and CDR2 YFSETQ. CDR3 length: 17 residues. Between the trimmed V and J ends, which lost 4 bases and 4 bases, there was a span of 23 bases. The CDR3: CASSPSPAGGYGYGYTF. The CDR3, as DNA: TGCGCCAGCAGCCCTTCCCCCGCCGGAGGGTATGGCTATGGCTACACCTTC.

This chain links TRBV6-6 with TRBJ1-2, with no clear D. V shed 6 bases and J shed 4 bases, with 21 bases lying between them. Germline CDR1 and CDR2: MNHNY and SVGAGI (reference sequence). The CDR3 is made up of 16 amino acids. As DNA, the CDR3 is TGTGCCAGCAGAAAAAGTTACCGGGTTAACCGCTATGGCTACACCTTC. It is translated as CASRKSYRVNRYGYTF.

The rearrangement joins TRBV4-1 to TRBJ1-2; D remains ambiguous. Trimming removed 0 bases from V and 5 bases from J, with 10 bases in between. The germline gives CDR1 MGHRA, CDR2 YSYEKL. The CDR3 totals 14 residues. CDR3 sequence: CASSQESAGYGYTF. CDR3 bases: TGCGCCAGCAGCCAAGAATCGGCCGGGTATGGCTACACCTTC.

This chain connects TRBV19 to TRBJ2-4; D is undetermined. The germline V gene has CDR1 LNHDA and CDR2 SQIVND (reference sequence). This CDR3 has 16 amino acids. Trimming took off 6 bases at V and 1 base at J, with 16 bases between the two ends. The DNA of the CDR3 is TGTGCCAGTAGACCCACTCTCGTCGGGGCCAAAAACATTCAGTACTTC. It translates to CASRPTLVGAKNIQYF.

The rearrangement links TRBV4-1 to TRBJ2-1; a weak D match, TRBD1 (7 bases). CDR1 MGHRA and CDR2 YSYEKL come from the germline V gene. The CDR3 runs to 16 residues. The V gene lost 4 bases and the J gene lost 7 bases, with 20 bases spanning the gap. CDR3 bases: TGCGCCAGCAGCCGGAGGGACAGCGCCCTGGGGAATGAGCAGTTCTTC. Encoded protein: CASSRRDSALGNEQFF.

The rearrangement links TRBV10-2 to TRBJ2-3; 7 nucleotides match TRBD1. V was pared by 10 bases and J by 6 bases, with 4 bases of the junction left unmatched. In germline, CDR1 is WSHSY, CDR2 SAAADI. This CDR3 is built from 11 residues. CDR3 sequence reads: CATRQGDTQYF. CDR3 sequence (DNA): TGCGCCACGAGACAGGGCGATACGCAGTATTTT.

The chain has TRBV18 and TRBJ2-1; D is undetermined. Germline CDR1 KGHSH, CDR2 LQKENI. This CDR3 has 15 amino acids. With 2 bases removed from V and 2 bases from J, the gap between germline ends came to 10 bases. The CDR3 sequence is CASSPNSYAYNEQFF. CDR3 nucleotides: TGTGCCAGCTCACCAAACAGCTATGCCTACAATGAGCAGTTCTTC.

This clone was detected once. The rearrangement uses TRBV6-6 and TRBJ2-5, with TRBD1 as a possible D gene (5 bases). The CDR3 contains 13 residues. Looked up from germline, CDR1 is MNHNY and CDR2 is SVGAGI (reference sequence). V lost 4 bases to trimming and J lost 2 bases, with 8 bases between them. In DNA form, the CDR3 reads TGTGCCAGCAGTTCGACAGAGCAAGAGACCCAGTACTTC. Amino acids: CASSSTEQETQYF.

The CDR3 is CASSHARREDTQYF. The CDR3 DNA follows: TGTGCCAGCAGCCATGCCCGGCGGGAAGATACGCAGTATTTT. The chain is built from TRBV3-1 (or the pseudogene TRBV3-2) and TRBJ2-3; D is possibly TRBD2 (6 bases). Trimming took off 3 bases at V and 5 bases at J, with 12 bases between the two ends. The CDR3 runs to 14 residues. Germline V gives CDR1 LGHDT, CDR2 YNNKEL (reference sequence).

The chain is built from TRBV16 and TRBJ1-5; no clear D. The CDR3 is 13 amino acids. The V and J ends lost 4 bases and 16 bases respectively, with 20 bases between them. Germline CDR1 reads KGHSY; CDR2 reads FQNENV. Here the CDR3 reads CASSLEGGLYGHF. The CDR3 nucleotides are TGTGCCAGCAGCCTCGAGGGCGGGTTATATGGACATTTT.

V gene TRBV6-5 combines with J gene TRBJ2-7; possibly TRBD1 for D (5 bases). The CDR3 has 14 residues. CDR1 is MNHEY, CDR2 SVGAGI, per germline. With 7 bases removed from V and 6 bases from J, the gap between germline ends came to 19 bases. In nucleotides, the CDR3 is TGTGCCAGCACCGTGTCCGGACACAGAGGCGAGCAGTACTTC. It translates to CASTVSGHRGEQYF.

This clone has just a few counts. The sample contains more than one DNA sequence encoding this CDR3. This rearrangement joins TRBV5-1 to TRBJ2-5; D remains unclear. CDR3 size: 13 residues. Trimming removed 0 bases at V and 4 bases at J, with 7 bases between. Germline CDR1 is SGHRS and CDR2 is YFSETQ. CDR3 sequence reads: CASSLVPGETQYF. The CDR3 DNA reads TGCGCCAGCAGCTTGGTCCCCGGAGAGACCCAGTACTTC.

V and J are TRBV19 and TRBJ1-5; perhaps TRBD1 as D (6 bases). The CDR3 length is 16 residues. Trimming removed 7 bases at V and 2 bases at J, with 18 bases between. Per the germline V gene, CDR1 is LNHDA and CDR2 is SQIVND (reference sequence). DNA for the CDR3: TGTGCCAGTACCCTGGGGGCGTCTCGGGGCAATCAGCCCCAGCATTTT. Amino acid sequence: CASTLGASRGNQPQHF.

The rearrangement links TRBV6-5 to TRBJ1-1, with D possibly matching TRBD1 (6 bases). The germline V gene encodes CDR1 MNHEY and CDR2 SVGAGI. Deletions cut 8 bases from V and 5 bases from J, with 21 bases between. This CDR3 contains 15 residues. CDR3 sequence (DNA): TGTGCCAGCCCAGATGGGTCAGGGGCAGGGACTGAAGCTTTCTTT. This gives the protein CASPDGSGAGTEAFF.

V is TRBV7-8 and J is TRBJ2-2; 7 bases are a match to TRBD1. This CDR3 contains 16 residues. The V segment lost 3 bases and the J segment 4 bases; nucleotides outside the gene matches: 8. Germline assignment: CDR1 SGHVS and CDR2 FQNEAQ. CDR3 residues: CASSFSPRGTTGELFF. The CDR3 bases are TGTGCCAGCAGCTTCTCCCCCAGGGGGACCACCGGGGAGCTGTTTTTT. The whole variable domain, filled in from reference TRBV7-8 and TRBJ2-2, reads GAGVSQSPRYKVAKRGQDVALRCDPISGHVSLFWYQQALGQGPEFLTYFQNEAQLDKSGLPSDRFFAERPEGSVSTLKIQRTQQEDSAVYLCASSFSPRGTTGELFFGEGSRLTVL.

This chain uses TRBV19 with TRBJ1-1; TRBD1 might be the D (5 bases). V was clipped by 5 bases and J by 1 base, with 8 bases between them. The CDR3 runs to 13 residues. Germline assignment: CDR1 LNHDA and CDR2 SQIVND (reference sequence). The CDR3 DNA sequence: TGTGCCAGTAGTCTGGGGCGGAACACTGAAGCTTTCTTT. Translated, it gives CASSLGRNTEAFF.